These 22 T cell receptor beta chains share one sample of origin, sequenced in a study of T cell changes during pregnancy in multiple sclerosis. TCRdb's table, derived via immunoSEQ multiplex PCR, lists solely in-frame clones and lacks some. The sample includes approximately 80,000 clones, 93% of them seen just once. The sample consisted of peripheral blood, taken in the second trimester of pregnancy. The source of these receptors is a female donor in good health, enrolled as a control in a pregnancy study.

This clone showed up just once. This sequence joins TRBV2 and TRBJ2-1; 10 bases match TRBD1. V dropped 10 bases and J dropped 3; count of bases not matched to a gene: 6. The CDR3 covers 14 residues. The germline gives CDR1 SNHLY, CDR2 FYNNEI. CDR3 nucleotide sequence: TGTGCCAACCAAAGGGACAGGGGCTACAATGAGCAGTTCTTC. It translates to CANQRDRGYNEQFF. Using reference TRBV2 and TRBJ2-1 for the parts outside the CDR3, the full variable domain is EPEVTQTPSHQVTQMGQEVILRCVPISNHLYFYWYRQILGQKVEFLVSFYNNEISEKSEIFDDQFSVERPDGSNFTLKIRSTKLEDSAMYFCANQRDRGYNEQFFGPGTRLTVL.

This sequence joins TRBV5-1 and TRBJ1-1, with no clear D. The CDR3 totals 15 residues. The germline V gene encodes CDR1 SGHRS and CDR2 YFSETQ. V dropped 4 bases and J dropped 0 bases, with 13 bases sitting between them. The CDR3 DNA is TGCGCCAGCAGCCTAACGACACCTATGAACACTGAAGCTTTCTTT. As protein: CASSLTTPMNTEAFF.

CDR3 protein: CASSVQPGQGGYGYTF. CDR3 bases: TGTGCCAGCAGCGTCCAGCCAGGACAGGGGGGCTATGGCTACACCTTC. This chain connects TRBV9 to TRBJ1-2; 10 nucleotides agree with TRBD1. The CDR3 loop spans 16 amino acids. Germline CDR1 reads SGDLS; CDR2 reads YYNGEE. J lost 4 bases, V lost 2 bases, and 8 bases had no gene match.

The rearrangement uses TRBV13 and TRBJ2-5; 7 bases are a match to TRBD2. Germline V gives CDR1 PRHDT, CDR2 FYEKMQ (reference sequence). Losses at the gene ends were 0 bases for V and 6 bases for J; bases not matched to a gene: 10. The CDR3 is made up of 16 amino acids. For the CDR3, the DNA is TGTGCCAGCAGCTTAGGACGACTAGCTAGTATTCAGACCCAGTACTTC. Its translation: CASSLGRLASIQTQYF. Full variable domain (outside the CDR3, taken from reference TRBV13 and TRBJ2-5): AAGVIQSPRHLIKEKRETATLKCYPIPRHDTVYWYQQGPGQDPQFLISFYEKMQSDKGSIPDRFSAQQFSDYHSELNMSSLELGDSALYFCASSLGRLASIQTQYFGPGTRLLVL.

This clone was observed once. The chain recombines TRBV7-9 with TRBJ1-1; D gene uncertain. Germline V gene sequence: CDR1 SEHNR, CDR2 FQNEAQ (reference sequence). With 7 bases removed from V and 4 bases from J, the gap between germline ends came to 13 bases. The CDR3 sequence is 13 residues long. The CDR3 sequence is CASTPPRGTEAFF. In nucleotides, the CDR3 is TGTGCCAGCACCCCCCCCCGGGGCACTGAAGCTTTCTTT.

V usage is TRBV18 and J usage is TRBJ1-2; D is perhaps TRBD1 (5 bases). The germline V and J ends were trimmed by 3 bases and 3 bases, with 11 bases remaining between them. The germline CDR1 and CDR2 sequences are KGHSH and LQKENI. CDR3 size: 14 residues. The CDR3 DNA is TGTGCCAGCTCACCCACCAGGGTGGACTATGGCTACACCTTC. This encodes CASSPTRVDYGYTF.

V gene TRBV2 combines with J gene TRBJ2-5; no firm D call. CDR3 size: 11 residues. Germline V gene sequence: CDR1 SNHLY, CDR2 FYNNEI. Trimming pared 7 bases from V and 2 bases from J, leaving 5 bases between. As DNA, the CDR3 is TGTGCCAGCACCCTACAAGAGACCCAGTACTTC. Amino acid sequence: CASTLQETQYF.

The chain links TRBV9 to TRBJ2-2; 7 bases match TRBD1. With 0 bases clipped from V and 2 bases from J, the junction kept 16 bases outside the gene matches. CDR1 and CDR2 from the germline V gene are SGDLS and YYNGEE. CDR3 length: 20 amino acids. The CDR3 loop reads CASSVAPYRTGTENTGELFF. The CDR3 nucleotides read TGTGCCAGCAGCGTAGCTCCCTACCGTACCGGGACAGAAAACACCGGGGAGCTGTTTTTT.

The chain carries TRBV5-6 and TRBJ1-2; D might be TRBD1 (5 bases). The CDR3 loop spans 17 amino acids. V was clipped by 3 bases and J by 8 bases, with 26 bases between them. Germline CDR1 and CDR2: SGHDT and YYEEEE. The CDR3 here is CASSSTPGTPPAEGYTF. DNA of the CDR3: TGTGCCAGCAGCTCGACTCCCGGGACTCCGCCGGCGGAGGGCTACACCTTC.

The chain couples TRBV7-2 to TRBJ1-3; perhaps TRBD1 as D (5 bases). Looked up from germline, CDR1 is SGHTA and CDR2 is FQGNSA. CDR3 length: 17 amino acids. Trimming cost V 5 bases and J 0 bases, with 17 bases left between them. The CDR3 loop is CASSPRDRHSSGNTIYF. CDR3 coding DNA: TGTGCCAGCAGCCCCCGCGACAGACACAGCTCTGGAAACACCATATATTTT.

The V call is TRBV30, the J call TRBJ1-2; no definite D call. The CDR3 is 11 amino acids. V was cut by 1 base and J by 9 bases, with 9 bases left in between. Germline loops: CDR1 GTSNPN, CDR2 SVGIG (reference sequence). CDR3 loop: CAWSEKLSYTF. CDR3 coding DNA: TGTGCCTGGAGTGAGAAGCTGAGCTACACCTTC.

The CDR3 sequence is CASTSSGGAFYEQYF. For the CDR3, the DNA is TGTGCCAGCACATCAAGCGGGGGAGCGTTTTACGAGCAGTACTTC. The chain recombines TRBV27 with TRBJ2-7; 8 bases map to TRBD2. The CDR3 is 15 amino acids. Germline CDR1 and CDR2: MNHEY and SMNVEV (reference sequence). V lost 7 bases and J lost 4; bases outside the gene matches: 12.

This chain links TRBV5-1 with TRBJ1-2; 8 nucleotides agree with TRBD1. The germline V gene encodes CDR1 SGHRS and CDR2 YFSETQ. CDR3 length equals 15 residues. V lost 4 bases to trimming and J lost 0 bases; unmatched junction nucleotides: 5. The CDR3 spells CASSPGQGANYGYTF. DNA for the CDR3: TGCGCCAGCAGCCCTGGACAGGGCGCTAACTATGGCTACACCTTC.

The V call is TRBV14, the J call TRBJ2-1, with 7 bases lining up with TRBD2. The CDR3 length is 18 residues. J gave up 0 bases and V 1 base, and 9 bases lay outside the gene matches. Germline assignment: CDR1 SGHDN and CDR2 FVKESK. The CDR3 protein is CASSQANTSVGSYNEQFF. CDR3 coding DNA: TGTGCCAGCAGCCAAGCGAACACTAGCGTCGGCTCCTACAATGAGCAGTTCTTC.

The chain is built from TRBV11-3 and TRBJ2-7; D is perhaps TRBD1 (6 bases). V was trimmed by 3 bases and J by 4 bases, leaving 16 bases between them. The CDR3 loop spans 15 amino acids. Germline assignment: CDR1 SGHNT and CDR2 YENEEA. CDR3 sequence reads: CASSFNLDRRYEQYF. CDR3 coding DNA: TGTGCCAGCAGCTTCAATCTAGACAGGAGGTACGAGCAGTACTTC.

The chain recombines TRBV6-6 with TRBJ2-2; maybe TRBD1 (5 bases). Germline assignment: CDR1 MNHNY and CDR2 SVGAGI (reference sequence). The CDR3 runs to 14 residues. Trimming cost V 8 bases and J 3 bases, with 13 bases left between them. CDR3 residues: CASDSDTYTGELFF. Here the CDR3 DNA reads TGTGCCAGCGACTCGGACACCTACACCGGGGAGCTGTTTTTT.

The chain is built from TRBV4-3 and TRBJ2-5; maybe TRBD2 (7 bases). Trimming removed 8 bases from V and 2 bases from J, with 21 bases in between. The CDR3 is 16 residues long. From germline, CDR1 is LGHNA and CDR2 YSLEER. The CDR3 bases are TGCGCCAGCTCCCCCGGGGCGGGGGCCGCGCAAGAGACCCAGTACTTC. Protein: CASSPGAGAAQETQYF.

The gene calls are TRBV10-3 and TRBJ1-1, with D unclear. Germline loops: CDR1 ENHRY, CDR2 SYGVKD. With 0 bases removed from V and 5 bases from J, the gap between germline ends came to 10 bases. The CDR3 length is 14 residues. The CDR3 spells CAISESGRETEAFF. CDR3 DNA: TGTGCCATCAGTGAGTCTGGCCGGGAAACTGAAGCTTTCTTT.

The J gene is TRBJ2-7, the V gene TRBV21-1; the tabulated D call, TRBD2, remains unverified against the DNA. TRBV21-1 is a known pseudogene. CDR3 length equals 15 residues. CDR3 in amino acids: CASSKTVRHIPQQYF. The CDR3 DNA follows: TGTGCCAGCAGCAAAACTGTGCGGCATATCCCGCAGCAGTACTTC.

J is TRBJ1-2 and V is TRBV4-2; D unclear. The CDR3 runs 16 residues. V was cut by 0 bases and J by 1 base, with 12 bases left in between. The V gene's germline CDR1 is LGHNA and CDR2 YNFKEQ. DNA for the CDR3: TGTGCCAGCAGCCAAGATAACGGCGGATTTAACTATGGCTACACCTTC. Amino acid sequence: CASSQDNGGFNYGYTF.

This chain joins TRBV5-1 and TRBJ1-1; tentative D call: TRBD1 (6 bases). Trimming removed 0 bases from V and 4 bases from J, with 10 bases in between. Per germline, CDR1 SGHRS and CDR2 YFSETQ. This CDR3 is 14 amino acids long. The CDR3 sequence is CASSLGGGGTEAFF. Written as DNA, the CDR3 is TGCGCCAGCAGCTTGGGGGGGGGCGGCACTGAAGCTTTCTTT.

CDR3 DNA: TGTGCCAGCAGCATACAGGGCGGGGAGCTGTTTTTT. It specifies CASSIQGGELFF. J is TRBJ2-2 and V is TRBV7-3; tentatively, D is TRBD1 (6 bases). This CDR3 contains 12 residues. Trimming took off 5 bases at V and 7 bases at J, with 8 bases between the two ends. Germline CDR1 and CDR2: SGHTA and FQGTGA.